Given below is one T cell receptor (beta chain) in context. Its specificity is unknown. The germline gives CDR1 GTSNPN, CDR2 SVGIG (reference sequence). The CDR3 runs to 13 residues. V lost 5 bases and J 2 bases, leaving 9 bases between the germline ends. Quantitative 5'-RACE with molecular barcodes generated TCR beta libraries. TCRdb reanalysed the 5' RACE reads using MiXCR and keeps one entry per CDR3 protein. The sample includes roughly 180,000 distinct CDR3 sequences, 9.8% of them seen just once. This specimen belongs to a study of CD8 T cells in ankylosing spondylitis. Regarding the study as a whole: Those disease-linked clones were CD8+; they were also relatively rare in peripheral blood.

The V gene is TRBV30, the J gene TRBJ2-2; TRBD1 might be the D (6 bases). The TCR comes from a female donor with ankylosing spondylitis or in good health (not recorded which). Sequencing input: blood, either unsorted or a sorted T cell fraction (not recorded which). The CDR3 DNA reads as TGTGCCTGGTTACAGGGAAACACCGGGGAGCTGTTTTTT. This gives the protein CAWLQGNTGELFF.